Sequencing of this T cell receptor beta chain was carried out in a study of cytomegalovirus exposure and HLA in healthy donors. Regarding the study as a whole: Most TCR sequences were uncommon, yet certain public TCRs appeared in many donors. A later analysis found common viral pathogens apparently linked to several of the most significant clusters. A later examination showed that TCR association rates differed by HLA locus, with DRB1 most and HLA-C fewest.

Use of 60 Vbeta and 13 Jbeta primers characterized the PCR. This table comes from immunoSEQ multiplex PCR, and its TCRdb copy is limited to in-frame clones, with some not included. The sample yields fewer than 65,000 clones, approximately 73% seen once. This clone occurred a few times. The antigen remains unidentified. Germline V gene lookup returns CDR1 ENHRY and CDR2 SYGVKD. This CDR3 is built from 17 residues. J was trimmed by 4 bases and V by 6 bases; bases with no gene match: 14. The sample comprised PBMCs. The TCR originated in a man aged 45-65 years in good health and CMV-seronegative. The chain has TRBV10-3 and TRBJ2-3; 9 bases map to TRBD1. The CDR3 DNA reads as TGTGCCATCAGCCGTCAGCCGGACAGGGGCCTTGCAGATACGCAGTATTTT. Its protein product is CAISRQPDRGLADTQYF.